These T cell receptor beta chains were read from a single sample in a study of glioma-infiltrating T cells. TCRdb called the multiplex PCR reads again in MiXCR, with one record for every CDR3 protein. The data hold roughly 100,000 distinct CDR3 sequences, with 25% to 30% observed a single time. The sample was glioma tissue, nonneoplastic brain tissue, or PBMCs (not recorded which). The source of these receptors is a human donor with low-grade glioma or glioblastoma, undergoing nonglioma brain surgery, or in good health (not recorded which). Both conserved end residues are part of each CDR3. A D gene is named only where the DNA matches it firmly. Part of the rows lack a size; the others show once, few, many or a class for expanded clones.

D gene	V gene	clone size	J gene	CDR3 DNA	CDR3 protein
-	TRBV2	many	TRBJ1-5	TGTGCCAGCACTCTAGGCAATCAGCCCCAGCATTTT	CASTLGNQPQHF
-	TRBV2	-	TRBJ2-2	TGTGCCAGCAGGGAGGGACACGGAGACACCGGGGAGCTGTTTTTT	CASREGHGDTGELFF
-	TRBV24-1	-	TRBJ2-7	TGTGCCACCAGACAGGCGAGCTCCTACGAGCAGTACTTC	CATRQASSYEQYF
-	TRBV4-2	-	TRBJ1-1	TGTGCCAGCAGCCAAGAAAGGTCAGCAGCTTTCTTT	CASSQERSAAFF
TRBD1	TRBV7-2	many	TRBJ1-1	TGTGCCAGCAGCCCAGGGGGTTTCGACACTGAAGCTTTCTTT	CASSPGGFDTEAFF
-	TRBV7-2	many	TRBJ1-4	TGTGCCAGCAGCTTCGCCAATGAAAAACTGTTTTTT	CASSFANEKLFF
TRBD1	TRBV6-1	many	TRBJ2-2	TGTGCCAGCAGTACGGGACAGACAATTTTTAACACCGGGGAGCTGTTTTTT	CASSTGQTIFNTGELFF
TRBD1	TRBV2	few	TRBJ1-1	TGTGCCAGCAGGGACGGGACAGGGATTATAGGCACTGAAGCTTTCTTT	CASRDGTGIIGTEAFF
TRBD1	TRBV11-2	few	TRBJ2-3	TGTGCCAGCAGCTTAGGTACCTGGGACAGGCATAACGGTACGCAGTATTTT	CASSLGTWDRHNGTQYF
-	TRBV19	many	TRBJ1-5	TGTGCCAGTACGGAGACCTACAATCAGCCCCAGCATTTT	CASTETYNQPQHF
-	TRBV5-1	many	TRBJ2-1	TGCGCCAGCAGCTTGGTAGGGGACAATGGGCAGTTCTTC	CASSLVGDNGQFF
-	TRBV6-1	few	TRBJ1-6	TGTGCCACCAGTTTCAGGGTGGAGAATTCACCCCTCCACTTT	CATSFRVENSPLHF
TRBD2	TRBV4-1	-	TRBJ2-3	TGCGCCAGCAGCCAAGAGGTGGGGGAAGGGAGGGGCACAGATACGCAGTATTTT	CASSQEVGEGRGTDTQYF
TRBD1	TRBV20-1	-	TRBJ2-1	TGCAGTGCTAGTACGAGGACAGGTCCACCTACGGGCAATGAGCAGTTCTTC	CSASTRTGPPTGNEQFF
-	TRBV4-3	-	TRBJ2-3	TGCGCCAGCAGCCAGTCCCTAGCTTCCCGCACAGATACGCAGTATTTT	CASSQSLASRTDTQYF
-	TRBV27	many	TRBJ1-2	TGTGCCAGCAGTTCTTACAGTAACTATGGCTACACCTTC	CASSSYSNYGYTF
-	TRBV20-1	many	TRBJ2-3	TGCAGTGCTAGAGCCGGGGGTACCCAAGATACGCAGTATTTT	CSARAGGTQDTQYF
-	TRBV2	many	TRBJ2-3	TGTGCCAGCTCAAATCCAGATACGCAGTATTTT	CASSNPDTQYF
-	TRBV4-3	-	TRBJ1-1	TGCGCCAGCAGCCAAGATAGGATAGAGGCCCGCCTCGACTCATTGCCTTTCTTT	CASSQDRIEARLDSLPFF
TRBD1	TRBV7-9	few	TRBJ2-5	TGTGCCAGCAGAATGACAGGGTTCTCCGAGACCCAGTACTTC	CASRMTGFSETQYF
TRBD1	TRBV7-9	many	TRBJ1-1	TGTGCCAGCAGCTCCCAGGGGGCTGGGACTGAAGCTTTCTTT	CASSSQGAGTEAFF
-	TRBV19	few	TRBJ2-2	TGTGCCAGTAGTAGAGGGGCGAACACCGGGGAGCTGTTTTTT	CASSRGANTGELFF
-	TRBV18	many	TRBJ1-1	TGTGCCAGCTCACCACTGGTCGGGTTGGACACTGAAGCTTTCTTT	CASSPLVGLDTEAFF
-	TRBV27	many	TRBJ2-5	TGTGCCAGCAGTTTATCGCCGGGGGCTTTGGAGACCCAGTACTTC	CASSLSPGALETQYF
-	TRBV20-1	many	TRBJ2-1	TGCAGTGCTAGAAGGCTCGGGGGCCAAAACGTTGAGCAGTTCTTC	CSARRLGGQNVEQFF
TRBD1	TRBV6-1	many	TRBJ1-1	TGTGCCAGCAGGGGACAGGGTGGTCCTGAAGCTTTCTTT	CASRGQGGPEAFF
TRBD1	TRBV6-1	many	TRBJ1-2	TGTGCCAGCAGTTTAACTCGACAGGGTTCAAATGGCTACACCTTC	CASSLTRQGSNGYTF
-	TRBV9	few	TRBJ1-1	TGTGCCAGCAACGCAGGGAACACTGAAGCTTTCTTT	CASNAGNTEAFF
-	TRBV6-1	many	TRBJ2-7	TGTGCCAGCAGTGAGACCTACGAGCAGTACTTC	CASSETYEQYF
TRBD2	TRBV25-1	-	TRBJ2-3	TGTGCCAGCAGTGAATATAACAGCGGGGTAGGGACAGATACGCAGTATTTT	CASSEYNSGVGTDTQYF
-	TRBV6-1	many	TRBJ2-7	TGTGCCAGCATCGACGGAGGGCAGGGATTTCCCTCCTACGAGCAGTACTTC	CASIDGGQGFPSYEQYF
-	TRBV4-2	once	TRBJ1-5	TGTGCCAGCAGCCAAGAAGGCAGGGAAGGTCAGCCCCAGCATTTT	CASSQEGREGQPQHF
-	TRBV6-6	few	TRBJ1-1	TGTGCCAGCAGTTACGGGGGGGGCTCAAAGATGAAAACTGAAGCTTTCTTT	CASSYGGGSKMKTEAFF
-	TRBV24-1	many	TRBJ2-3	TGTGCCACCAGTGAGAGAAACACAGATACGCAGTATTTT	CATSERNTDTQYF
TRBD1	TRBV10-3	many	TRBJ2-3	TGTGCCATCAGCCAGGGGGCAGATACGCAGTATTTT	CAISQGADTQYF
TRBD2	TRBV6-1	many	TRBJ2-1	TGTGCCAGCAGTGAAGCCCAGCGGGGGGGTCGGAATGAGCAGTTCTTC	CASSEAQRGGRNEQFF
TRBD1	TRBV7-2	-	TRBJ2-7	TGTGCCAGCAGCAGCAACAGGGGGGCCTACGAGCAGTACTTC	CASSSNRGAYEQYF
-	TRBV12-3/TRBV12-4	-	TRBJ2-7	TGTGCCAGCAGTTTGAGCTACCGACTCTACGAGCAGTACTTC	CASSLSYRLYEQYF
-	TRBV6-2/TRBV6-3	many	TRBJ2-1	TGTGCCAGCAGTTACTCCATAAGTCCGCTAGCCAATGAGCAGTTCTTC	CASSYSISPLANEQFF
-	TRBV6-4	-	TRBJ2-3	TGTGCCAGCTCGGATAACACAGATACGCAGTGTTTT	CASSDNTDTQCF
TRBD2	TRBV6-1	many	TRBJ2-1	TGTGCCAGCAGGACTAGCGGGAACAATGAGCAGTTCTTC	CASRTSGNNEQFF
TRBD1	TRBV6-1	-	TRBJ2-6	TGTGCCAGCTGGAACTCAGGGGGCGGTGGGGCCAACGTCCTGACTTTC	CASWNSGGGGANVLTF
-	TRBV7-3	many	TRBJ2-7	TGTGCCAGCAGCTTACAGGATGGGGACGGTTACGAGCAGTACTTC	CASSLQDGDGYEQYF
-	TRBV7-9	-	TRBJ1-1	TGTGCCAGCAGCGAGTGGACGCCCACTGAAGCTTCCTTT	CASSEWTPTEASF
-	TRBV11-2	-	TRBJ2-7	TGTGCCAGCAGCTTTACTCGGGGACCCTACGAGCAGTACTTC	CASSFTRGPYEQYF